These 8 T cell receptor beta chains were all obtained from the same sample, sequenced in a study of blood T cell repertoires in COVID-19 (dated by TCRdb to about 2020). The library was produced with the immunoSEQ multiplex PCR assay. The table comes from immuneACCESS by way of TCRdb, which keeps in-frame sequences with V and J called. Part of the clones is missing from these tables; in studies checked, under half for an unresolved V gene and the rest for unknown reasons. The sample table records 200,000 to 250,000 clones; more than 80% of these occur just once. The top ten clonotypes cover about 10% of the sample. The sample consisted of peripheral blood. The receptor set was obtained from a woman older than 75 with acute or convalescent COVID-19.

The chain couples TRBV6-2 or TRBV6-3 to TRBJ1-1; D not certain. The CDR3 spans 13 residues. Trimming took off 3 bases at V and 0 bases at J, with 5 bases between the two ends. Germline CDR1 is MNHEY and CDR2 is SVGEGT. As DNA, the CDR3 is TGTGCCAGCAGTTATCCGGTGAACACTGAAGCTTTCTTT. Translation gives CASSYPVNTEAFF.

This sequence joins TRBV6-4 and TRBJ1-6, with D hard to call. Trimming pared 0 bases from V and 7 bases from J, leaving 4 bases between. Germline CDR1 reads MRHNA; CDR2 reads SNTAGT. The CDR3 is made up of 13 amino acids. The CDR3 spells CASSDSGNSPLHF. For the CDR3, the DNA is TGTGCCAGCAGTGACTCCGGGAATTCACCCCTCCACTTT.

This clone has more than one count but fewer than ten. The chain links TRBV5-1 to TRBJ2-7; D not resolved. Trimming took 2 bases from V and 2 from J, leaving 14 bases between them. Per the germline V gene, CDR1 is SGHRS and CDR2 is YFSETQ. The CDR3 length is 15 residues. CDR3 protein: CASSFQDQPAYEQYF. In DNA, the CDR3 is TGCGCCAGCAGCTTTCAGGATCAACCCGCCTACGAGCAGTACTTC.

The rearrangement uses TRBV18 and TRBJ2-5; D might be TRBD1 (6 bases). The CDR3 runs to 13 residues. Germline V CDR1 and CDR2: KGHSH, LQKENI. Deletions cut 6 bases from V and 2 bases from J, with 10 bases between. For the CDR3, the DNA is TGTGCCAGCTCCCATGACAGGCAAGAGACCCAGTACTTC. Protein sequence: CASSHDRQETQYF.

CDR3 residues: CAITTGENQPQHF. The CDR3 DNA reads TGTGCCATCACCACAGGGGAAAATCAGCCCCAGCATTTT. The chain has TRBV10-3 and TRBJ1-5, with TRBD1 identical over 7 bases. The CDR3 has 13 amino acids. Germline CDR1 ENHRY, CDR2 SYGVKD. Trimming took 7 bases from V and 4 from J; bases not matched to a gene: 4.

The CDR3 is CASSLGQASNQPQHF. DNA for the CDR3: TGTGCCAGCAGCTTGGGACAGGCTAGCAATCAGCCCCAGCATTTT. V is TRBV5-6 and J is TRBJ1-5; weak D call: TRBD1 (6 bases). This CDR3 comprises 15 residues. CDR1 is SGHDT, CDR2 YYEEEE, per germline. Trimming stripped 0 bases from V and 0 bases from J, with 7 bases between.

The CDR3: CASRHNTGHRGGEQFF. CDR3 DNA: TGTGCCAGCAGGCACAATACGGGTCACCGCGGGGGTGAGCAGTTCTTC. The gene calls are TRBV27 and TRBJ2-1; 7 bases are shared with TRBD2. V lost 6 bases, J lost 9 bases, and 17 bases stayed unmatched. The CDR3 contains 16 residues. Per germline, CDR1 MNHEY and CDR2 SMNVEV (reference sequence).

The chain's CDR3 is CASTTSGRENEQFF. CDR3 sequence (DNA): TGTGCCAGCACGACTAGCGGGAGGGAGAATGAGCAGTTCTTC. V and J are TRBV27 and TRBJ2-1; the match to TRBD2 covers 14 bases. CDR3 length: 14 residues. The V gene's germline CDR1 is MNHEY and CDR2 SMNVEV (reference sequence). The J segment lost 7 bases and the V segment lost 7 bases, leaving 3 bases of the junction unmatched.